The T cell receptor (beta chain) described here comes from a study of CD8 T cells in ankylosing spondylitis (dated by TCRdb to 2016 to 2017). Regarding the study in general: The study set out to find disease-linked TCR variants by profiling T cell receptor beta repertoires in ankylosing spondylitis patients and healthy donors. The whole study cohort included 85 to 120 healthy donors and under 30 ankylosing spondylitis patients. Peripheral blood was sampled, and synovial fluid was additionally collected from ankylosing spondylitis patients. The research as a whole found: Significant enrichment of the disease-linked clones was reported in matched synovial fluid samples from ankylosing spondylitis patients. Blood from ankylosing spondylitis patients appeared to be characterized by a TCR beta motif composed of about eight highly homologous amino acid variants. Some TCR beta motif variants had previously been reported in synovial fluid and blood of reactive arthritis patients, which suggested common disease-initiation mechanisms. The disease-linked clones had a CD8+ phenotype and were found at relatively low frequencies in peripheral blood.

Details on this clonotype: The antigen it recognizes is unknown. Base qualities were left out, and no much larger clone turns up one base away.

Sequencing used an Illumina HiSeq 2500. Quantitative 5'-RACE with molecular barcodes was used to prepare TCR beta libraries. As for the original processing: A new computational method, built on a probabilistic model of VDJ rearrangement, was used to identify disease-linked TCR variants. Clones were called with MiXCR by TCRdb after fastp trimmed the public reads at Q25, and only in-frame beta chains were retained. A single entry per CDR3 protein holds the most common genes and DNA from its merged rows. These V and J calls are TCRdb output, not the study's own analysis. For this sample the table gives a few hundred thousand distinct CDR3 sequences, of which under 14% were detected only once. The leading ten clones occupy more than 7% of the sample. At the junction V is shortened by 5 bases and J by 7 bases; bases outside the gene matches: 13. The CDR3 has 15 amino acids, counting the end cysteine and phenylalanine. The CDR3 DNA has 45 bases and is translated from base 1.

The sample consisted of blood, either unsorted or a sorted T cell fraction (not recorded which). The origin of this receptor is a female donor with ankylosing spondylitis or in good health (not recorded which). The chain couples TRBV12-3 or TRBV12-4 to TRBJ1-1; the junction holds 7 bases that match TRBD1. The CDR3 reads as follows: CASSQTDRRGVEAFF. In nucleotide form, the sequence is TGTGCCAGCAGTCAAACGGACAGGAGGGGGGTTGAAGCTTTCTTT.